The T cell receptor beta chain described here comes from a study of metastatic and nonmetastatic thyroid tumors. About the study: Repertoire comparison spanned blood and tumor or nodule tissue of malignant and benign thyroid patients. Study-level findings and limits: Reportedly, malignant thyroid tumors had significantly higher TCR beta diversity than benign nodules, in blood and tumor.

Trimming removed 5 bases at V and 0 bases at J, with 10 bases between. Looked up from germline, CDR1 is MRHNA and CDR2 is SNTAGT. The CDR3 has 15 residues. The table lists this clone with many counts. The antigen is not known. Per the original data handling: The study took CDR3 differences across clinicopathological groups and made a distant-metastasis classifier for papillary thyroid cancer from them. TCRdb re-called the PCR reads via MiXCR. TCRdb's processing, not the authors', yielded these V and J calls. Among tens of thousands of clones listed, approximately 20% were seen once. Among the patients, none had received any treatment before thyroid surgery.

The chain employs TRBV6-4 and TRBJ1-4, with no clear D. Sample: blood. This clonotype originated in a female donor with papillary thyroid cancer or a benign thyroid nodule (not recorded which). Some clones in this sample may be carry-over from other donors' samples. The DNA for the CDR3 is TGTGCCAGCAGTCCTAAGACTGCAACTAATGAAAAACTGTTTTTT. Protein: CASSPKTATNEKLFF.